This T cell receptor (delta chain) was identified in a study of gamma-delta chains in newborns, infants, children. The overall study: Microbial exposure reportedly drives polyclonal innate γδ T cell expansion after birth.

Concerning this clone itself: A read error may be the cause here, since a much bigger clone is one base away. The sample carries other DNA sequences with the same CDR3.

TCRdb reapplied CATT to the reads. The sample consists of roughly 1,300 delta-chain clones, 1.1% of them appearing once. V lost 4 bases to trimming and J lost 1 base; unmatched junction nucleotides: 16. This CDR3 spans 18 amino acids. Germline values: CDR1 GEAIGNYY, CDR2 EKD. The V call is TRDV2, the J call TRDJ1; 8 bases fit TRDD3. Source material: blood. The receptor was derived from a child in good health. The CDR3 nucleotides read TGTGCCTGTGAACCGCTAGATACTGGGGGGTGGTCCACCGATAAACTCATCTTT. Residues: CACEPLDTGGWSTDKLIF.